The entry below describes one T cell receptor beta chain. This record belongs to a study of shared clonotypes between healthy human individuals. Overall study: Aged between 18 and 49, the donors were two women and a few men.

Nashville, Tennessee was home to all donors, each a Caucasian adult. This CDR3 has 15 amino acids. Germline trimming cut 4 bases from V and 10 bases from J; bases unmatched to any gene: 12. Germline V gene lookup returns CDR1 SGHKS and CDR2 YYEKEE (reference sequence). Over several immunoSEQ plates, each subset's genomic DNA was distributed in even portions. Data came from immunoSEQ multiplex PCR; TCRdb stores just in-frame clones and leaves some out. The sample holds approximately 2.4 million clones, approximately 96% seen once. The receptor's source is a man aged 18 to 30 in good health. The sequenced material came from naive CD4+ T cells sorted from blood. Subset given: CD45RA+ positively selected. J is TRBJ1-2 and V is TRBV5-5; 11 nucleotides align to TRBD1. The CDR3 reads CASSLRPGQGATYTF. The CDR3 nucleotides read TGTGCCAGCAGCCTACGCCCCGGACAGGGGGCTACCTACACCTTC.